This passage covers 4 T cell receptor beta chains from one sample sequenced in a study of T cell responses to AZD1222 COVID-19 vaccine (dated by TCRdb to about 2021). Libraries were built with the immunoSEQ multiplex PCR assay. The table was pulled from immuneACCESS by TCRdb, which kept in-frame rearrangements only. Such tables lose some clones; where checked, under half of the loss comes from unresolved V genes, and the rest has no known cause. The sample records 140,000 to 150,000 clones, 80% to 90% of which are singletons. Of the sample, around 8% is held by the ten largest clones. Explained via the paper, the time point label denotes: baseline before first vaccination. Sequencing used peripheral blood, obtained on day 0 of AZD1222 vaccination. The receptor set was obtained from an adult in good health.

The J gene is TRBJ2-5, the V gene TRBV10-2, with 8 bases matching TRBD1. Germline V gene data show CDR1 as WSHSY and CDR2 as SAAADI. The CDR3 covers 13 residues. Trimming took 5 bases from V and 4 from J; bases not matched to a gene: 3. The CDR3: CASSTQGGETQYF. CDR3 sequence (DNA): TGCGCCAGCAGTACACAGGGGGGAGAGACCCAGTACTTC.

Comments on this clone: At one boundary the junction diverges from the germline segment, which might be a read error. The chain links TRBV7-7 to TRBJ1-3; D ambiguous. This CDR3 has 13 residues. The germline gives CDR1 SSHAT, CDR2 FNYEAQ (reference sequence). CDR3 region: CASSLTDGNTIYF. CDR3 nucleotide sequence: TGTGCTAGCAGCTTAACTGATGGAAACACCATATATTTT.

To note about this clone: The sample contains more than one DNA sequence encoding this CDR3. The chain joins TRBV5-1 to TRBJ2-5; TRBD2 matches 8 bases. This CDR3 has 15 residues. Trimming took 2 bases from V and 3 from J; bases not matched to a gene: 6. Germline V gives CDR1 SGHRS, CDR2 YFSETQ. The CDR3 region is CASSLAGTSEETQYF. The CDR3, as DNA: TGCGCCAGCAGCTTAGCCGGGACTAGTGAAGAGACCCAGTACTTC.

The V gene is TRBV5-1, the J gene TRBJ2-7, with D possibly called TRBD1 or TRBD2 (6 bases each). From germline, CDR1 is SGHRS and CDR2 YFSETQ. This CDR3 has 16 residues. V lost 0 bases and J 2 bases, leaving 15 bases between the germline ends. The CDR3, as DNA: TGCGCCAGCAGCTTGGCCGGGAAGGGGGGAACCTACGAGCAGTACTTC. Protein: CASSLAGKGGTYEQYF.